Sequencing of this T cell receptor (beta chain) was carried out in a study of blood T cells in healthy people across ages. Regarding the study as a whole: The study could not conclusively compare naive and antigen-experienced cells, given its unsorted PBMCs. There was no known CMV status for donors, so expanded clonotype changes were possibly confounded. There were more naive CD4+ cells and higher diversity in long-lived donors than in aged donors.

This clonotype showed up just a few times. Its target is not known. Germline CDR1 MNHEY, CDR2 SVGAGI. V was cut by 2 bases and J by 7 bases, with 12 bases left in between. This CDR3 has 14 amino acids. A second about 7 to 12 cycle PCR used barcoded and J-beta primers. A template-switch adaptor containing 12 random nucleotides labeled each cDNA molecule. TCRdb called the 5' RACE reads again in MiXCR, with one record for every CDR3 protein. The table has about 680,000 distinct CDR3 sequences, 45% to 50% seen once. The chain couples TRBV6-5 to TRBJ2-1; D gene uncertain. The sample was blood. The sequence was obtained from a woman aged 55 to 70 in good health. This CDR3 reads CASSYRPIGNEQFF. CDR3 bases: TGTGCCAGCAGTTACCGGCCCATCGGGAATGAGCAGTTCTTC.